Reported below is one T cell receptor beta chain. Sequenced by immunoSEQ multiplex PCR; TCRdb stores in-frame clones only, minus some. The sample records about 140,000 clones, about 82% being singletons. The sample comes from a study of blood T cell repertoires in COVID-19. About the research overall: In each case, the material was cDNA or gDNA derived from T cells, B-cell-depleted T cells, or PBMCs.

CDR3 length: 15 residues. Germline V CDR1 and CDR2: SGHRS, YFSETQ. The V end was cut by 6 bases, the J end by 0 bases, with 15 bases between. Specimen: peripheral blood. The origin of this receptor is a man between 45 and 60 years old with acute or convalescent COVID-19. The V and J genes are TRBV5-1 and TRBJ1-2, with D perhaps TRBD1 (6 bases). DNA of the CDR3: TGCGCCAGCACACCCGGACAGAGAGCTAACTATGGCTACACCTTC. Encoded protein: CASTPGQRANYGYTF.